This T cell receptor (beta chain) is drawn from a study of identifying expanded T cells in peripheral blood. The method was immunoSEQ multiplex PCR; TCRdb's version includes in-frame clones alone and lacks a portion of them. The data show roughly 100,000 clones, around nine tenths seen once. Germline CDR1 and CDR2: LNHDA and SQIVND (reference sequence). The CDR3 is made up of 15 amino acids. V shed 7 bases and J 6 bases; nucleotides not matched to a gene: 13. General study points: Over approximately two and four weeks, about 15 and 19 clones changed, versus approximately 1.2 between replicates. Clone count variance between roughly 2-week samples rose with total template count.

As to this clone: The antigen is unknown.

The rearrangement joins TRBV19 to TRBJ1-1, with 8 bases matching TRBD1. The sample comprised blood. This clonotype was obtained from a person aged 18 to 75 in good health. The CDR3 is CASTNPWTGHAEAFF. CDR3 nucleotides: TGTGCCAGTACCAATCCATGGACAGGGCACGCTGAAGCTTTCTTT.